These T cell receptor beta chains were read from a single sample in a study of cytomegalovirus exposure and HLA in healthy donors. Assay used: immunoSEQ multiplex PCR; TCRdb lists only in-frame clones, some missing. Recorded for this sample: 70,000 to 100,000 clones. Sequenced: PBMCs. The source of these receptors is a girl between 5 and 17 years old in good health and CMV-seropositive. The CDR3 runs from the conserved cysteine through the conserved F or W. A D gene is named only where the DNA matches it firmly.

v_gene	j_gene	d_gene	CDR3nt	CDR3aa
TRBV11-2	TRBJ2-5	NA	TGTGCCAGCAGCTTAGAGTCTCACTCGGGATCCCAGTACTTC	CASSLESHSGSQYF
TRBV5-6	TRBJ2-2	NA	TGTGCCAGCAGCTTGGCATCCGGGGAGCTGTTTTTT	CASSLASGELFF
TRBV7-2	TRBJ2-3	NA	TGTGCCAGCAGCTTATCGCGGGCGGTGGGCACAGATACGCAGTATTTT	CASSLSRAVGTDTQYF
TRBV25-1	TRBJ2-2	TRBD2	TGTGCCAGCAGCGGCCTAACTAGCGCCGGGGAGCTGTTTTTT	CASSGLTSAGELFF
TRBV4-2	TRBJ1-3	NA	TGTGCCAGCAGCTACCAGCAGGGATCTGGAAACACCATATATTTT	CASSYQQGSGNTIYF
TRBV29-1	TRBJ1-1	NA	TGCAGCGTTGAACTGACAGGCACCAACACTGAAGCTTTCTTT	CSVELTGTNTEAFF
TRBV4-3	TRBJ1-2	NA	TGCGCCAGCAGCCTCTACGACAGGCAAAACTATGGCTACACCTTC	CASSLYDRQNYGYTF
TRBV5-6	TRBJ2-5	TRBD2	TGTGCCAGCAGCTTCCCCCTAGCGGGGGGCCAAGAGACCCAGTACTTC	CASSFPLAGGQETQYF
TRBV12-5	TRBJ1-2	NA	TGTGCTAGTGGTTTGGTACTCCAGGGGCCGGGGGGCTACACCTTC	CASGLVLQGPGGYTF
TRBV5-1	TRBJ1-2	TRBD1	TGCGCCAGCAGCTTGGGGACAGGGGGCCCCTATGGCTACACCTTC	CASSLGTGGPYGYTF
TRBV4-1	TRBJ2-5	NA	TGCGCCAGCAGCCAGTGGGACAACGAGGAGACCCAGTACTTC	CASSQWDNEETQYF
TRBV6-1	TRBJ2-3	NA	TGTGCCAGCAGTGAAGGAGTCGGAGCGGATACGCAGTATTTT	CASSEGVGADTQYF
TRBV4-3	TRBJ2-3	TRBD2	TGCGCCAGCAGCCAAGTCTCGATCGGACTAGCGGGCACAGATACGCAGTATTTT	CASSQVSIGLAGTDTQYF
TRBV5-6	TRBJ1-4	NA	TGTGCCAGCAGCTTGGCCGGGGGTGAAAAACTGTTTTTT	CASSLAGGEKLFF